This is a list of T cell receptor beta chains from one sample in a study of cytomegalovirus exposure and HLA in healthy donors. Clones were sequenced by immunoSEQ multiplex PCR, and TCRdb holds only the in-frame ones, with some missing. The sample features about 200,000 clones, with around 0.7% in its top ten. Specimen: PBMCs. Every receptor here comes from a boy younger than 18 in good health and CMV-seronegative. CDR3s include the opening cysteine and the closing phenylalanine or tryptophan. Each record gives: V gene, CDR3 length, D gene, J gene, CDR3 protein, CDR3 DNA. D genes are given only for firm matches.

V gene: TRBV5-1
CDR3 length: 18
D gene: TRBD1
J gene: TRBJ2-2
CDR3 protein: CASSLHGQGAGNTGELFF
CDR3 DNA: TGCGCCAGCAGCCTACACGGACAGGGGGCGGGTAACACCGGGGAGCTGTTTTTT

V gene: TRBV5-1
CDR3 length: 16
D gene: TRBD2
J gene: TRBJ2-7
CDR3 protein: CASSPGTSGGVYEQYF
CDR3 DNA: TGCGCCAGCAGCCCGGGGACTAGCGGGGGGGTCTACGAGCAGTACTTC

V gene: TRBV6-5
CDR3 length: 14
D gene: -
J gene: TRBJ1-1
CDR3 protein: CASSYSSGRTEAFF
CDR3 DNA: TGTGCCAGCAGTTACTCGAGTGGGAGGACTGAAGCTTTCTTT

V gene: TRBV9
CDR3 length: 14
D gene: TRBD1
J gene: TRBJ1-6
CDR3 protein: CASSRGTDKSPLHF
CDR3 DNA: TGTGCCAGCAGCCGGGGGACAGACAAATCACCCCTCCACTTT

V gene: TRBV5-6
CDR3 length: 16
D gene: TRBD1
J gene: TRBJ1-2
CDR3 protein: CASSTRTGRTSWGYTF
CDR3 DNA: TGTGCCAGCAGCACTCGGACAGGACGAACGTCTTGGGGCTACACCTTC

V gene: TRBV18
CDR3 length: 17
D gene: TRBD2
J gene: TRBJ2-1
CDR3 protein: CASSRGTSGADLNEQFF
CDR3 DNA: TGTGCCAGCTCACGGGGGACTAGCGGGGCCGACCTCAATGAGCAGTTCTTC

V gene: TRBV7-9
CDR3 length: 16
D gene: TRBD2
J gene: TRBJ2-2
CDR3 protein: CASSYRWGGATGELFF
CDR3 DNA: TGTGCCAGCAGCTACCGGTGGGGAGGGGCCACCGGGGAGCTGTTTTTT

V gene: TRBV11-2
CDR3 length: 16
D gene: TRBD1
J gene: TRBJ1-2
CDR3 protein: CASSPSPTGQPYGYTF
CDR3 DNA: TGTGCCAGCAGCCCCTCGCCGACAGGGCAGCCCTATGGCTACACCTTC

V gene: TRBV5-4
CDR3 length: 14
D gene: -
J gene: TRBJ1-1
CDR3 protein: CASSLRAPNTEAFF
CDR3 DNA: TGTGCCAGCAGCCTGAGGGCCCCGAACACTGAAGCTTTCTTT

V gene: TRBV29-1
CDR3 length: 10
D gene: -
J gene: TRBJ2-1
CDR3 protein: CSARGNEQFF
CDR3 DNA: TGCAGCGCCCGGGGCAATGAGCAGTTCTTC

V gene: TRBV5-4
CDR3 length: 17
D gene: TRBD1
J gene: TRBJ1-3
CDR3 protein: CASSYRQGAISGNTIYF
CDR3 DNA: TGTGCCAGCAGCTACCGACAGGGGGCTATCTCTGGAAACACCATATATTTT

V gene: TRBV29-1
CDR3 length: 12
D gene: -
J gene: TRBJ2-7
CDR3 protein: CSVVKGSYEQYF
CDR3 DNA: TGCAGCGTTGTAAAGGGGTCCTACGAGCAGTACTTC

V gene: TRBV10-3
CDR3 length: 14
D gene: TRBD2
J gene: TRBJ2-3
CDR3 protein: CAITPSGATDTQYF
CDR3 DNA: TGTGCCATCACGCCTAGCGGCGCCACAGATACGCAGTATTTT

V gene: TRBV7-8
CDR3 length: 14
D gene: TRBD1
J gene: TRBJ1-3
CDR3 protein: CASSQDRGQDTIYF
CDR3 DNA: TGTGCCAGCAGCCAGGACAGGGGGCAAGACACCATATATTTT

V gene: TRBV6-5
CDR3 length: 16
D gene: -
J gene: TRBJ2-2
CDR3 protein: CASSSYFSPNTGELFF
CDR3 DNA: TGTGCCAGCAGTTCCTATTTTTCCCCTAACACCGGGGAGCTGTTTTTT

V gene: TRBV4-1
CDR3 length: 15
D gene: -
J gene: TRBJ1-1
CDR3 protein: CASSEVQVVQGPGLF
CDR3 DNA: TGCGCCAGCAGCGAAGTTCAAGTCGTACAGGGACCCGGACTCTTT

V gene: TRBV7-9
CDR3 length: 15
D gene: -
J gene: TRBJ2-3
CDR3 protein: CASRQRTASTDTQYF
CDR3 DNA: TGTGCCAGCAGGCAACGGACAGCCAGCACAGATACGCAGTATTTT

V gene: TRBV5-1
CDR3 length: 14
D gene: -
J gene: TRBJ2-3
CDR3 protein: CASSILGFTDTQYF
CDR3 DNA: TGCGCCAGCAGCATACTAGGTTTCACAGATACGCAGTATTTT

V gene: TRBV7-8
CDR3 length: 14
D gene: -
J gene: TRBJ1-1
CDR3 protein: CASSLMSGPTEAFF
CDR3 DNA: TGTGCCAGCAGCTTAATGAGCGGACCAACTGAAGCTTTCTTT

V gene: TRBV2
CDR3 length: 14
D gene: TRBD1
J gene: TRBJ2-7
CDR3 protein: CASSGDRSSYEQYF
CDR3 DNA: TGTGCCAGCAGTGGGGACAGGAGCTCCTACGAGCAGTACTTC

V gene: TRBV28
CDR3 length: 11
D gene: -
J gene: TRBJ1-2
CDR3 protein: CASGQGYGYTF
CDR3 DNA: TGTGCCAGCGGCCAGGGCTATGGCTACACCTTC

V gene: TRBV7-9
CDR3 length: 15
D gene: TRBD1
J gene: TRBJ1-2
CDR3 protein: CASSLDQGVDYGYTF
CDR3 DNA: TGTGCCAGCAGCTTAGATCAGGGGGTTGACTATGGCTACACCTTC